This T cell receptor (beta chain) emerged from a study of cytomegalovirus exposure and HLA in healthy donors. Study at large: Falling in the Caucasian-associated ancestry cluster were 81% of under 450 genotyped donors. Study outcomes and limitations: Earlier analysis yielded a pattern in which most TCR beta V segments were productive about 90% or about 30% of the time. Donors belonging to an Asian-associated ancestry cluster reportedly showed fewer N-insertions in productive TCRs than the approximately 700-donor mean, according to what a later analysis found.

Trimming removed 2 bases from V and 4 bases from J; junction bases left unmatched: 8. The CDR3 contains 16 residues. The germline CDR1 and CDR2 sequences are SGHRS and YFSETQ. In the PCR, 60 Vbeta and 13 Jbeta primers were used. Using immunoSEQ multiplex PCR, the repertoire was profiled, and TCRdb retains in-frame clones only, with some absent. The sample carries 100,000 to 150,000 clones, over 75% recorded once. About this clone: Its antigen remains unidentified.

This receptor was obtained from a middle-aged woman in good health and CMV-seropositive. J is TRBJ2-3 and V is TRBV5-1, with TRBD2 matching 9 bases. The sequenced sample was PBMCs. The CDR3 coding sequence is TGCGCCAGCAGCTTTACCGGGACTAGCCCCTCAGATACGCAGTATTTT. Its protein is CASSFTGTSPSDTQYF.